This T cell receptor (beta chain) was recorded in a study of liver allograft versus peripheral blood T cells. Study-wide background: T cell receptor repertoires in transplanted livers were compared with those in recipients' peripheral blood.

V was pared by 6 bases and J by 1 base, with 8 bases between. CDR1 and CDR2 (germline): ENHRY, SYGVKD. The CDR3 length is 13 residues. TCRdb used MiXCR to reprocess the reads, holding one entry per CDR3 protein. The sample holds 6,500 to 9,500 distinct CDR3 sequences, 18% seen once. By proportion, this clonotype is medium-sized. Antigen unknown. Study outcomes and limitations: Reportedly, liver allograft T cell receptor repertoires differed from peripheral blood ones.

J is TRBJ2-3 and V is TRBV10-3; TRBD2 is a possible D gene (5 bases). The sequence was collected from a human patient who had a liver transplant. The T cells may come from the graft donor. This chain's CDR3 is CAIRSGGTDTQYF. Here the CDR3 DNA reads TGTGCCATCAGGAGCGGAGGCACAGATACGCAGTATTTT.